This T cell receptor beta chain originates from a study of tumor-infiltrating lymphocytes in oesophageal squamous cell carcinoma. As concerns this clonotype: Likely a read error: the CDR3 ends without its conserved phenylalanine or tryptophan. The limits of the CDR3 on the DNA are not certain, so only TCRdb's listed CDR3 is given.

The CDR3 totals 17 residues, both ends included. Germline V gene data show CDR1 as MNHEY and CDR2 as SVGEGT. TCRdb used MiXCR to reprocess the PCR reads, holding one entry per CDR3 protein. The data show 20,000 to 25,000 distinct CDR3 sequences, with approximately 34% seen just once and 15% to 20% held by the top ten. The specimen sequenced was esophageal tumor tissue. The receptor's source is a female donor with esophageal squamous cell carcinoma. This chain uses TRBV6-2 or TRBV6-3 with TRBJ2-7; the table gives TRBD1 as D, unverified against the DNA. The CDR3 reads CASSEPGQGTYEQYFGS.